These T cell receptor beta chains were read from a single sample in a study of cytomegalovirus exposure and HLA in healthy donors. Libraries were prepared by immunoSEQ multiplex PCR; TCRdb keeps only in-frame clonotypes and omits some of them. The sample yields 120,000 to 150,000 clones, about 88% seen once. Sequencing used PBMCs. Receptors were obtained from a man in his late teens or twenties in good health and CMV-seropositive. Each CDR3 is given with its conserved first and last residue. Fields, in order: J gene, V gene, clone size, D gene, CDR3 protein, CDR3 DNA. D genes are given only for firm matches. Clone size is given for some rows only: seen once, a few or many times, or a class if the clone is expanded.

TRBJ1-6 | TRBV5-1 | . | . | CASSADNSPLHF | TGCGCCAGCAGCGCAGATAATTCACCCCTCCACTTT
TRBJ2-1 | TRBV11-2 | . | TRBD2 | CASRRPGLAGGEQFF | TGTGCCAGCAGACGACCGGGACTAGCGGGAGGCGAGCAGTTCTTC
TRBJ2-2 | TRBV2 | . | TRBD1 | CASTYRGFDTGELFF | TGTGCCAGCACTTACAGGGGGTTTGACACCGGGGAGCTGTTTTTT
TRBJ1-2 | TRBV6-5 | . | . | CASKEQGWNGYTF | TGTGCCAGCAAAGAACAGGGCTGGAATGGCTACACCTTC
TRBJ1-1 | TRBV9 | . | TRBD1 | CASSVTGGIAFF | TGTGCCAGCAGCGTAACAGGGGGCATAGCTTTCTTT
TRBJ2-7 | TRBV5-1 | once | TRBD2 | CASSLTSGGTYEQYF | TGCGCCAGCAGCTTGACTAGCGGGGGGACCTACGAGCAGTACTTC
TRBJ2-1 | TRBV9 | . | . | CASSVVSGPPSEQFF | TGTGCCAGCAGCGTAGTCAGCGGGCCCCCCTCGGAGCAGTTCTTC
TRBJ1-4 | TRBV27 | . | . | CATSSGGATSGKLFF | TGTGCCACCTCCTCTGGGGGGGCAACCTCCGGAAAACTGTTTTTT
TRBJ1-5 | TRBV5-1 | . | . | CASRAGPGQPQHF | TGCGCCAGCCGCGCGGGCCCCGGCCAGCCCCAGCATTTT
TRBJ2-1 | TRBV11-1 | once | TRBD2 | CASSPGTGTRSSHNEQFF | TGTGCCAGCAGCCCCGGAACCGGGACTAGATCCTCCCACAATGAGCAGTTCTTC
TRBJ2-7 | TRBV16 | . | TRBD1 | CASSLETGGSYEQYF | TGTGCCAGCAGCCTTGAGACAGGGGGGTCCTACGAGCAGTACTTC
TRBJ2-5 | TRBV6-6 | . | TRBD1 | CASSYSAGGSETQYF | TGTGCCAGCAGTTACTCCGCAGGGGGCTCGGAGACCCAGTACTTC
TRBJ1-2 | TRBV10-2 | . | . | CASSETGQGGYTF | TGCGCCAGCAGTGAGACAGGGCAAGGCGGCTACACCTTC
TRBJ2-7 | TRBV10-3 | . | . | CAIRGHQQPYEQYF | TGTGCCATCCGGGGACACCAACAACCCTACGAGCAGTACTTC
TRBJ2-1 | TRBV7-8 | . | TRBD2 | CASSPRPSGRGNEQFF | TGTGCCAGCAGCCCGCGGCCGAGCGGGAGGGGCAATGAGCAGTTCTTC
TRBJ1-4 | TRBV2 | . | . | CASSELGRYEKLFF | TGTGCCAGCAGTGAACTGGGGAGGTATGAAAAACTGTTTTTT
TRBJ2-7 | TRBV5-5 | . | . | CASSLQSYEQYF | TGTGCCAGCAGCTTGCAATCCTACGAGCAGTACTTC
TRBJ2-3 | TRBV7-9 | . | TRBD1 | CASSVQGTGTDTQYF | TGTGCCAGCAGCGTACAGGGGACGGGCACAGATACGCAGTATTTT
TRBJ1-5 | TRBV5-1 | . | . | CASSRDSLNQPQHF | TGCGCCAGCAGCCGTGACTCGCTTAATCAGCCCCAGCATTTT
TRBJ2-7 | TRBV6-4 | few | TRBD2 | CASSEVAGSYEQYF | TGTGCCAGCAGTGAAGTAGCGGGCAGCTACGAGCAGTACTTC
TRBJ2-2 | TRBV21-1 | . | . | CASSKECGLPGVSPDTGELFF | TGTGCCAGCAGCAAAGAGTGTGGTTTGCCAGGCGTCTCCCCCGACACCGGGGAGCTGTTTTTT
TRBJ1-2 | TRBV19 | . | . | CASSIGGITKNGYTF | TGTGCCAGTAGTATAGGGGGCATTACTAAAAATGGCTACACCTTC
TRBJ2-5 | TRBV19 | . | . | CATSDSGSALYQETQYF | TGTGCCACCAGTGACTCGGGTTCTGCCCTGTACCAAGAGACCCAGTACTTC
TRBJ2-3 | TRBV7-2 | . | TRBD2 | CASSSSSGGTDTQYF | TGTGCCAGCAGTTCATCTAGCGGGGGCACAGATACGCAGTATTTT
TRBJ2-3 | TRBV7-8 | . | . | CASFRGFQAHDTDTQYF | TGTGCCAGCTTCCGTGGATTTCAAGCGCATGACACAGATACGCAGTATTTT
TRBJ2-5 | TRBV7-6 | . | TRBD2 | CASEKVAGGLGETQYF | TGTGCCAGCGAGAAAGTAGCGGGGGGGCTTGGAGAGACCCAGTACTTC
TRBJ1-2 | TRBV6-1 | . | TRBD1 | CASRGQGTEGYTF | TGTGCCAGCAGGGGACAGGGGACGGAGGGCTACACCTTC
TRBJ2-2 | TRBV14 | . | . | CASSLRGSNTGELFF | TGTGCCAGCAGCCTCCGGGGTTCGAACACCGGGGAGCTGTTTTTT
TRBJ2-1 | TRBV11-2 | . | . | CASSSIGGGSVQQFF | TGTGCCAGCAGCTCAATCGGTGGGGGGTCGGTACAGCAGTTCTTC
TRBJ2-7 | TRBV6-5 | . | . | CASSQTGVVLYEQYF | TGTGCCAGCAGCCAGACAGGCGTCGTTCTCTACGAGCAGTACTTC
TRBJ2-7 | TRBV6-1 | . | . | CASREQGARFYEQYF | TGTGCCAGCAGGGAACAGGGCGCGCGGTTTTACGAGCAGTACTTC
TRBJ2-1 | TRBV6-5 | . | . | CASHQPNYNEQFF | TGTGCCAGCCATCAACCTAACTACAATGAGCAGTTCTTC
TRBJ1-4 | TRBV6-5 | . | . | CASSWSPGEKLFF | TGTGCCAGCAGTTGGAGTCCGGGTGAAAAACTGTTTTTT
TRBJ2-7 | TRBV19 | . | . | CASSLDGGVSYEQYF | TGTGCCAGTAGCCTTGACGGGGGAGTTTCCTACGAGCAGTACTTC
TRBJ1-5 | TRBV6-5 | . | . | CASSAGTGNQPQHF | TGTGCCAGCAGTGCGGGGACGGGCAATCAGCCCCAGCATTTT
TRBJ2-3 | TRBV18 | . | TRBD1 | CASQGQGALGGTQYF | TGTGCCAGTCAGGGCCAGGGGGCCCTCGGAGGTACGCAGTATTTT
TRBJ1-5 | TRBV30 | . | . | CAWSVGGNQPQHF | TGTGCCTGGAGTGTAGGAGGGAATCAGCCCCAGCATTTT
TRBJ1-2 | TRBV4-1 | . | TRBD1 | CASSAGSGGPRSNYGYTF | TGCGCCAGCAGCGCAGGGTCAGGGGGACCAAGGTCTAACTATGGCTACACCTTC
TRBJ1-2 | TRBV2 | . | TRBD1 | CASRGPKGQGGYGYTF | TGTGCCAGCAGGGGACCAAAGGGACAGGGTGGCTATGGCTACACCTTC
TRBJ1-6 | TRBV29-1 | . | TRBD1 | CSVEHRDRFSTLRSSYNSPLHF | TGCAGCGTTGAGCACCGGGACAGATTTTCGACGCTTAGAAGCTCCTATAATTCACCCCTCCACTTT
TRBJ1-1 | TRBV5-1 | . | TRBD1 | CASSLIPGQEATEAFF | TGCGCCAGCAGTCTTATCCCGGGACAGGAGGCCACTGAAGCTTTCTTT
TRBJ2-1 | TRBV6-5 | . | . | CASSYSQGIGYNEQFF | TGTGCCAGCAGTTACTCGCAGGGCATAGGGTACAATGAGCAGTTCTTC
TRBJ2-1 | TRBV7-2 | . | . | CASSFVGDSTFF | TGTGCCAGCAGCTTTGTGGGGGACTCCACTTTCTTC
TRBJ1-3 | TRBV15 | . | . | CATSRGEQVRGTIYF | TGTGCCACCAGCAGAGGGGAACAGGTCAGGGGCACCATATATTTT
TRBJ1-4 | TRBV7-9 | . | . | CASSLGHQGSREKLFF | TGTGCCAGCAGCTTAGGGCACCAGGGATCTCGAGAAAAACTGTTTTTT